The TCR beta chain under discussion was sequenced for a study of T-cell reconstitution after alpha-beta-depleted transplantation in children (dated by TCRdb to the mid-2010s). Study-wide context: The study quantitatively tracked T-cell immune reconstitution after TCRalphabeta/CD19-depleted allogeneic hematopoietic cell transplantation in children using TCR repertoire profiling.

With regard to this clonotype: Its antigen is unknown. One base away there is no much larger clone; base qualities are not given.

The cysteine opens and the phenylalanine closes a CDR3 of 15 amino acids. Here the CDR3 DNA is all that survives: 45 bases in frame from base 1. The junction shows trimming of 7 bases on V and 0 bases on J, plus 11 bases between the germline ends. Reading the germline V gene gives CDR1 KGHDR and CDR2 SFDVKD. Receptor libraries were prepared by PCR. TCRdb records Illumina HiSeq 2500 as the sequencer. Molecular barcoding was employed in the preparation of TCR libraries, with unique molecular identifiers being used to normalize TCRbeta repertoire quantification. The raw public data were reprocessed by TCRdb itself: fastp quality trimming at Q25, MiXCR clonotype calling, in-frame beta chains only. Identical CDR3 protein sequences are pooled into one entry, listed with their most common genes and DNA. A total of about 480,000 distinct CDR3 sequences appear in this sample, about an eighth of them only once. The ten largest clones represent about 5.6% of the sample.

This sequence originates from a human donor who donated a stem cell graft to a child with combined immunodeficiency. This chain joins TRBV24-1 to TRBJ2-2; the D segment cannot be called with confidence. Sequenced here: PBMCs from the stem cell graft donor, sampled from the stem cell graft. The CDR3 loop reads CATSPTEANTGELFF. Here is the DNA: TGTGCCACCAGCCCAACAGAGGCGAACACCGGGGAGCTGTTTTTT.